This TCR beta chain originates from a study of cytomegalovirus exposure and HLA in healthy donors. The PCR was carried out with 60 Vbeta primers and 13 Jbeta primers. Profiled with immunoSEQ multiplex PCR; TCRdb holds only in-frame clones, not every one. The sample includes 150,000 or so clones. Sequencing used PBMCs. The sequence was collected from a man between 18 and 35 years old in good health and CMV-seronegative.

CDR3 coding DNA: TGTGCCAGTAGTACCAATTATCCGGGACAGGGATCCTACGAGCAGTACTTC. It encodes CASSTNYPGQGSYEQYF. V and J are TRBV19 and TRBJ2-7; 9 bases match TRBD1. This CDR3 is 17 amino acids long. The V segment lost 4 bases and the J segment 1 base; nucleotides outside the gene matches: 11. CDR1 and CDR2 (germline): LNHDA, SQIVND (reference sequence). Complete variable domain (other parts from reference TRBV19 and TRBJ2-7): DGGITQSPKYLFRKEGQNVTLSCEQNLNHDAMYWYRQDPGQGLRLIYYSQIVNDFQKGDIAEGYSVSREKKESFPLTVTSAQKNPTAFYLCASSTNYPGQGSYEQYFGPGTRLTVT.